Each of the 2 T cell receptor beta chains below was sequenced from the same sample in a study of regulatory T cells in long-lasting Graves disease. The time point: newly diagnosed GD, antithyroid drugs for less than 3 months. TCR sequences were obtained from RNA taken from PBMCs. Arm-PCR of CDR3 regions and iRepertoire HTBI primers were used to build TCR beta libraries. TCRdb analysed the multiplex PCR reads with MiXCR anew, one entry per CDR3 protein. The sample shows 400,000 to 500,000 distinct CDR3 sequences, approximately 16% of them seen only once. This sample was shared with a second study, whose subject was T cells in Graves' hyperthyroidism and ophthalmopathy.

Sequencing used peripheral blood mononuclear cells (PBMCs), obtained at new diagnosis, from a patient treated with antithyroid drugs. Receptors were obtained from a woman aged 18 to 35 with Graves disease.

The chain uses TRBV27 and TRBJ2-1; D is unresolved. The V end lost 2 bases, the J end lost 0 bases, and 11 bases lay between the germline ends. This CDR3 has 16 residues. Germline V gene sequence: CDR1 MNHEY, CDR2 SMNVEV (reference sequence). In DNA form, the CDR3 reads TGTGCCAGCAGTTTAGGCAGCGCCCGCTCCTACAATGAGCAGTTCTTC. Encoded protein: CASSLGSARSYNEQFF.

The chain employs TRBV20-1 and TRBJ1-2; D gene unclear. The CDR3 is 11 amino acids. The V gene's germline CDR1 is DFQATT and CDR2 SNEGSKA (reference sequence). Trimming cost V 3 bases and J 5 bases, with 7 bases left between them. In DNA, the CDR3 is TGCAGTGCTAGTTACAGATATGGCTACACCTTC. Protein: CSASYRYGYTF.